Listed below are T cell receptor beta chains from one sample, sequenced in a study of regulatory T cells in long-lasting Graves disease. Using its own MiXCR run on the multiplex PCR reads, TCRdb lists one record per CDR3 protein. Of around 460,000 distinct CDR3 sequences listed, about 22% were seen once; the top ten hold around 13%. This material consisted of peripheral blood mononuclear cells (PBMCs), taken when the disease was refractory, from a patient treated with antithyroid drugs. The receptors were sampled from a female donor with Graves disease. Both conserved end residues are part of each CDR3. D genes are given only for firm matches. Clone size is not always given. Where it is, it says once, few, many or a class for expanded clones.

CDR3 length	V gene	D gene	clone size	J gene	CDR3 protein	CDR3 DNA
12	TRBV20-1	-	-	TRBJ2-5	CSASRQSETQYF	TGCAGTGCTAGTAGGCAGAGTGAGACCCAGTACTTC
12	TRBV28	-	many	TRBJ2-7	CASSSTSYEQCF	TGTGCCAGCAGTTCTACGTCCTACGAGCAGTGCTTC
13	TRBV12-3/TRBV12-4	-	-	TRBJ2-2	CVSSFNPTGELFF	TGTGTCAGCAGTTTCAACCCCACCGGGGAGCTGTTTTTT
14	TRBV30	-	-	TRBJ1-2	CAWNPDRSNYGYTF	TGTGCCTGGAACCCGGACCGGTCTAACTATGGCTACACCTTC
17	TRBV12-3/TRBV12-4	-	many	TRBJ2-2	CASSWRGWVTNTGELFF	TGTGCCAGCAGTTGGAGGGGCTGGGTAACGAACACCGGGGAGCTGTTTTTT
15	TRBV5-6	-	few	TRBJ2-7	CASSLEGGPSYEQYF	TGTGCCAGCAGCTTGGAGGGGGGACCCTCCTACGAGCAGTACTTC
14	TRBV19	-	-	TRBJ2-3	CATQDRAGRDTQYF	TGTGCCACCCAAGACCGGGCCGGTAGGGATACGCAGTATTTT
12	TRBV28	-	few	TRBJ2-7	CASSWAPYEQYF	TGTGCCAGCAGCTGGGCCCCCTACGAGCAGTACTTC
15	TRBV6-1	-	many	TRBJ1-5	CASSLDTGVGQPQHF	TGTGCCAGCAGCTTAGATACGGGGGTAGGTCAGCCCCAGCATTTT
12	TRBV2	-	many	TRBJ1-1	CASQTRLDEAFF	TGTGCCAGCCAGACTAGACTGGATGAAGCTTTCTTT
11	TRBV6-1	-	many	TRBJ1-5	CASRGSQPQHF	TGTGCCAGCAGGGGTTCCCAGCCCCAGCATTTT